This T cell receptor beta chain was identified in a study of shared clonotypes between healthy human individuals. CD45RO-negative CD8 cells positively selected for CCR7 made up the naive population, which excluded terminally differentiated effector memory CD45RA+ cells. Every donor was a Caucasian adult from Nashville, Tennessee. Execution of the assay was at deep level. Every subset's genomic DNA went evenly onto several immunoSEQ plates. The repertoire was sequenced with immunoSEQ multiplex PCR; TCRdb's copy has only in-frame clones and lacks some. The table lists a few million clones, about 93% of them singletons, with around 1.7% in the top ten. Whole-study findings and limits: Sharing across a handful of donors was seen in around 5.1% of naive CD4 clonotypes.

Germline CDR1 reads SGHTA; CDR2 reads FQGNSA. The ends lost 1 base at V and 4 bases at J; junction bases unmatched: 2. The CDR3 contains 15 residues. Worth noting for this clone: The antigen is unknown. Other DNA variants within this sample encode the same CDR3.

The TCR comes from a man aged 18 to 29 in good health. Some clones in this sample may be carry-over from other donors' samples. The chain has TRBV7-2 and TRBJ2-1, with 9 bases aligning to TRBD2. Specimen: naive CD8+ T cells from PBMCs. The CDR3 bases are TGTGCCAGCAGCTTAGTCGCGGGAGGGTACAATGAGCAGTTCTTC. This codes for CASSLVAGGYNEQFF.